This T cell receptor (beta chain) was recorded in a study of shared clonotypes between healthy human individuals. Turning to the study itself: Each donor's CD8 memory used one plate, CD8 naive two, each CD4 subset three. Study observations and caveats: Represented diversity, genetic and exposure-history alike, was limited by few donors.

TCRdb keeps only in-frame clones here, not all; method: immunoSEQ multiplex PCR. The sample shows fewer than 3 million clones, roughly 92% of them seen only once. Comment on this clone: Its antigen is currently unknown. Other nucleotide sequences from this sample produce the same CDR3.

V was clipped by 3 bases and J by 1 base; unmatched bases: 6. The germline CDR1 and CDR2 sequences are SGDLS and YYNGEE. The CDR3 has 16 amino acids. The sequenced material came from naive CD4+ T cells from PBMCs. Subset of the sample: CD45RA+ positively selected. This receptor was identified in a man in his late teens or twenties in good health. Some clones in this sample may be carry-over from other donors' samples. This sequence joins TRBV9 and TRBJ1-3; 8 positions match TRBD1. CDR3 in amino acids: CASSDRQGFSGNTIYF. In nucleotides, the CDR3 is TGTGCCAGCAGCGACCGACAGGGGTTTTCTGGAAACACCATATATTTT.